This T cell receptor (beta chain) is from a study of blood T cell repertoires in COVID-19. Study-level information: T cells, B-cell-depleted T cells, or PBMCs provided the cDNA or gDNA that served as material.

Some clones are missing from TCRdb's copy, which holds only in-frame ones; the method was immunoSEQ multiplex PCR. The sample includes some 260,000 clones, more than 70% of them seen just once. The CDR3 spans 17 residues. Germline values: CDR1 SGDLS, CDR2 YYNGEE. The J segment lost 5 bases and the V segment lost 3 bases, leaving 12 bases of the junction unmatched. The sample consisted of peripheral blood. This chain connects TRBV9 to TRBJ2-2, with 8 bases fitting TRBD1. The clonotype comes from a woman between 40 and 55 years old who had recovered from COVID-19. The CDR3, as DNA: TGTGCCAGCAGCGACCCCCTCCGGACAGGGCGAACCGGGGAGCTGTTTTTT. This translates into CASSDPLRTGRTGELFF.